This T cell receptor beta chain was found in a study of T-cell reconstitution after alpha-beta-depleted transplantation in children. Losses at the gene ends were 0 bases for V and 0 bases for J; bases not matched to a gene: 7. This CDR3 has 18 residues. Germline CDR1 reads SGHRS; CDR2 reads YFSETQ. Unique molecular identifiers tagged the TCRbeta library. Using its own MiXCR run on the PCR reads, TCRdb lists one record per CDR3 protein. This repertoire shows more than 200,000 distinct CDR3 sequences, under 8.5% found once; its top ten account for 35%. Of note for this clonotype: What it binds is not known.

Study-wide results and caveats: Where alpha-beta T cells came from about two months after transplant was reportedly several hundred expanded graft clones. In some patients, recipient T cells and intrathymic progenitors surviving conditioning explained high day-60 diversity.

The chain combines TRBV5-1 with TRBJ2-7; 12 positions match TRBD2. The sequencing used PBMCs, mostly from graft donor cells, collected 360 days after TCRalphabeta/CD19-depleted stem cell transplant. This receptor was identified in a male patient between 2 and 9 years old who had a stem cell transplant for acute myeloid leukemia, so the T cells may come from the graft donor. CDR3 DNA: TGCGCCAGCAGCTTGGGACTAGCGGGAGTCCGCCTCTCCTACGAGCAGTACTTC. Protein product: CASSLGLAGVRLSYEQYF.